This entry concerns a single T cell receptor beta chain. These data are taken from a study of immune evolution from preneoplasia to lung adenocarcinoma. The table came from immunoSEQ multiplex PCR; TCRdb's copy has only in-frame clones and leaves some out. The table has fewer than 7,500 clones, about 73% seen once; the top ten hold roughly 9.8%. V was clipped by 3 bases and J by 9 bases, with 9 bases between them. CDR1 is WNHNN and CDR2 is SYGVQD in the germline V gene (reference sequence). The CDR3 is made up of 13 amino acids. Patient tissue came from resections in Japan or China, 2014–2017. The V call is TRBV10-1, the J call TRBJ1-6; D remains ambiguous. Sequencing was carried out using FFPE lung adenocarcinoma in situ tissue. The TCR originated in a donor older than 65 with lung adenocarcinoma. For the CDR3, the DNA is TGCGCCAGCAGTGAACAGCGAGGTTCACCCCTCCACTTT. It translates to CASSEQRGSPLHF.